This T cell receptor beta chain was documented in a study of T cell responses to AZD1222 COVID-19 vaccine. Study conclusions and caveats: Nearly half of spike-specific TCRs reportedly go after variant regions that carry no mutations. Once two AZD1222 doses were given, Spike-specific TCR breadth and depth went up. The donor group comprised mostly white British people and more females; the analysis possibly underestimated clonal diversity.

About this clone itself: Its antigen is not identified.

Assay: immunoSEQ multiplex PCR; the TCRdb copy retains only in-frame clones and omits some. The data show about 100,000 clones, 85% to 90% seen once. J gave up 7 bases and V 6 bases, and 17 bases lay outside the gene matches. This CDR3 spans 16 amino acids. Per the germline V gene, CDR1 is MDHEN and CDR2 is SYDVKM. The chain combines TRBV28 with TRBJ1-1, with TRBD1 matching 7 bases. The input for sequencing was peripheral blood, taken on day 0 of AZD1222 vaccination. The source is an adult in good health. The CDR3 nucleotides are TGTGCCAGCAGCCCCCCTACGACAGGGACTTTAGGTGAAGCTTTCTTT. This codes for CASSPPTTGTLGEAFF.